Listed here are 8 T cell receptor beta chains from one sample, sequenced in a study of T cells in Graves' hyperthyroidism and ophthalmopathy. TCR beta CDR3 regions were amplified from RNA. HTBI primers drove first-round RT-PCR of the TCR CDR3. MiXCR was run by TCRdb on the multiplex PCR reads, yielding one entry per CDR3 protein. Of 350,000 to 450,000 distinct CDR3 sequences listed, 15% to 20% were seen once; the top ten hold roughly 35%. Input material: blood. Receptors originate from a woman aged 25-40 years with Graves' hyperthyroidism that later progressed to Graves' ophthalmopathy.

This clonotype was picked up many times. DNA for the CDR3: TGCAGTGCTAACATTGGGGGTTCCTACAATGAGCAGTTCTTC. Protein sequence: CSANIGGSYNEQFF. V and J are TRBV20-1 and TRBJ2-1; D assignment may be TRBD1 or TRBD2 (5 bases each). The V and J ends lost 4 bases and 1 base respectively, with 11 bases between them. Germline CDR1 and CDR2: DFQATT and SNEGSKA (reference sequence). The CDR3 loop spans 14 amino acids.

This clonotype has only a few counts. This sequence joins TRBV6-5 and TRBJ2-1; 9 positions match TRBD2. The CDR3 runs to 16 residues. The germline V gene has CDR1 MNHEY and CDR2 SVGAGI. Losses at the gene ends were 0 bases for V and 6 bases for J; bases not matched to a gene: 6. The CDR3 coding sequence is TGTGCCAGCAGTTACTCGACCGGGACTAGCTCCAATGAGCAGTTCTTC. Its protein is CASSYSTGTSSNEQFF.

This clonotype was counted many times. The V and J genes are TRBV6-2 or TRBV6-3 and TRBJ2-2; D call uncertain. From germline, CDR1 is MNHEY and CDR2 SVGEGT. The CDR3 loop spans 15 amino acids. The V gene lost 2 bases and the J gene lost 5 bases, with 12 bases spanning the gap. The CDR3 spells CASSYRGATTGELFF. CDR3 in DNA: TGTGCCAGCAGTTACCGCGGTGCTACGACCGGGGAGCTGTTTTTT.

Ten or more counts support this clonotype. The chain joins TRBV19 to TRBJ1-1; D remains unclear. Trimming pared 1 base from V and 4 bases from J, leaving 4 bases between. Germline loops: CDR1 LNHDA, CDR2 SQIVND (reference sequence). The CDR3 contains 12 residues. In nucleotides, the CDR3 is TGTGCCAGTAGTATAGTGAGCACTGAAGCTTTCTTT. This codes for CASSIVSTEAFF.

The rearrangement links TRBV28 to TRBJ1-2; weak D call: TRBD1 (6 bases). CDR3 length equals 16 residues. Trimming removed 6 bases at V and 3 bases at J, with 20 bases between. Looked up from germline, CDR1 is MDHEN and CDR2 is SYDVKM. The CDR3 DNA reads TGTGCCAGCAGATACACGGCAGGGGTGGAACACTATGGCTACACCTTC. It encodes CASRYTAGVEHYGYTF.

The rearrangement links TRBV2 to TRBJ2-3; tentative D call: TRBD1 (5 bases). This CDR3 is 14 amino acids long. The germline V gene encodes CDR1 SNHLY and CDR2 FYNNEI. Trimming removed 2 bases at V and 5 bases at J, with 11 bases between. The CDR3 DNA reads as TGTGCCAGCAGTGAACTGACAGTCGAAGATACGCAGTATTTT. Its translation: CASSELTVEDTQYF.

In its sample, this clonotype was seen many times. The gene calls are TRBV7-9 and TRBJ1-1; D is unresolved. The V gene lost 1 base and the J gene lost 5 bases, with 17 bases spanning the gap. The CDR3 has 16 amino acids. CDR1 is SEHNR, CDR2 FQNEAQ, per germline (reference sequence). The CDR3 bases are TGTGCCAGCAGCTTAGTGAGTGGGCGGAGGAGGACTGAAGCTTTCTTT. It yields the protein CASSLVSGRRRTEAFF.

There are many counts of this clonotype. This chain links TRBV7-8 with TRBJ2-3; 8 bases fit TRBD2. The CDR3 loop spans 15 amino acids. Per the germline V gene, CDR1 is SGHVS and CDR2 is FQNEAQ. Trimming took 0 bases from V and 4 from J; bases not matched to a gene: 3. DNA for the CDR3: TGTGCCAGCAGCTTAGCGATCGGGAGGGCAGATACGCAGTATTTT. Its translation is CASSLAIGRADTQYF.